The next 8 T cell receptor beta chains were all read from a single sample in a study of T cell responses to AZD1222 COVID-19 vaccine. Sequencing used immunoSEQ multiplex PCR; TCRdb keeps in-frame clones, though not all of them. The sample has more than 75,000 clones; about nine tenths are singletons. The specimen was peripheral blood, collected on day 0 of AZD1222 vaccination. Receptor source: an adult in good health.

The chain employs TRBV27 and TRBJ2-2; perhaps D is TRBD1 or TRBD2 (5 bases each). Germline CDR1 reads MNHEY; CDR2 reads SMNVEV (reference sequence). With 4 bases removed from V and 5 bases from J, the gap between germline ends came to 8 bases. The CDR3 has 13 residues. The CDR3 DNA reads as TGTGCCAGCAGTTCGGGACGGACCGGGGAGCTGTTTTTT. Translated: CASSSGRTGELFF.

V and J are TRBV4-1 and TRBJ2-1; D is possibly TRBD1 (5 bases). The V end lost 0 bases, the J end lost 1 base, and 10 bases lay between the germline ends. CDR3 length: 16 amino acids. Germline values: CDR1 MGHRA, CDR2 YSYEKL. The CDR3 reads CASSQDRVESYNEQFF. For the CDR3, the DNA is TGCGCCAGCAGCCAAGACAGGGTTGAATCCTACAATGAGCAGTTCTTC.

The V gene is TRBV5-1, the J gene TRBJ2-5; D gene unclear. Trimming took 4 bases from V and 2 from J, leaving 6 bases between them. The CDR3 covers 12 residues. Germline CDR1 and CDR2: SGHRS and YFSETQ. The CDR3 DNA reads TGCGCCAGCAGCAATTATCAAGAGACCCAGTACTTC. This gives the protein CASSNYQETQYF.

The chain has TRBV27 and TRBJ2-7; 10 bases are a match to TRBD1. Losses at the gene ends were 3 bases for V and 4 bases for J; bases not matched to a gene: 12. This CDR3 spans 17 amino acids. Looked up from germline, CDR1 is MNHEY and CDR2 is SMNVEV (reference sequence). CDR3 region: CASSFDRGRGNLYEQYF. DNA for the CDR3: TGTGCCAGCAGTTTCGACAGGGGGCGAGGAAATCTGTACGAGCAGTACTTC.

The chain couples TRBV9 to TRBJ2-7; 8 nucleotides agree with TRBD1. Germline values: CDR1 SGDLS, CDR2 YYNGEE. The CDR3 runs to 15 residues. V gave up 4 bases and J gave up 6 bases; unmatched junction bases: 12. This CDR3 is CASSLEDGTGSEQYF. CDR3 sequence (DNA): TGTGCCAGCAGCTTAGAAGACGGGACAGGCAGCGAGCAGTACTTC.

V gene TRBV5-1 combines with J gene TRBJ2-7, with 7 bases fitting TRBD1. CDR1 and CDR2 from the germline V gene are SGHRS and YFSETQ. V shed 3 bases and J 2 bases; nucleotides not matched to a gene: 5. This CDR3 contains 14 residues. CDR3: CASSSGQQPYEQYF. The CDR3 region has the DNA TGCGCCAGCAGCTCGGGACAGCAGCCCTACGAGCAGTACTTC. Together with reference TRBV5-1 and TRBJ2-7, the CDR3 gives the full variable domain: KAGVTQTPRYLIKTRGQQVTLSCSPISGHRSVSWYQQTPGQGLQFLFEYFSETQRNKGNFPGRFSGRQFSNSRSEMNVSTLELGDSALYLCASSSGQQPYEQYFGPGTRLTVT.

The rearrangement uses TRBV12-3 or TRBV12-4 and TRBJ1-1; the D is unclear. V shed 5 bases and J shed 11 bases, with 15 bases lying between them. This CDR3 has 12 residues. The CDR3 here is CASSQAINWAFF. CDR3 bases: TGTGCCAGCAGTCAGGCCATAAATTGGGCTTTCTTT.

The rearrangement uses TRBV5-1 and TRBJ2-3, with D uncertain. CDR1 SGHRS and CDR2 YFSETQ come from the germline V gene. There are 12 residues in the CDR3. Trimming shortened V by 4 bases and J by 5 bases, and 8 bases separated the two germline ends. DNA of the CDR3: TGCGCCAGCAGCCCGCGAGTAGATACGCAGTATTTT. It yields the protein CASSPRVDTQYF.